This TCR beta chain appears in the sequencing data of a study of T cells in Graves' hyperthyroidism and ophthalmopathy. Overall study: At the time of initial diagnosis and before any treatment, peripheral blood was collected.

The V gene's germline CDR1 is SGHDN and CDR2 FVKESK. The V and J ends lost 1 base and 7 bases respectively, with 7 bases between them. CDR3 size: 13 residues. TCR beta CDR3 regions were amplified from RNA transcripts. HTBI primers were used for first-round RT-PCR of the TCR CDR3. TCRdb re-called the multiplex PCR reads with MiXCR, one entry per CDR3 protein. The sample lists around 350,000 distinct CDR3 sequences, 14% occurring once. Exclusion of patients followed from uncontrolled infection, other autoimmune disease, pregnancy or lactation. Whole-study findings and limits: The blood repertoire included most of the expanded thyroid clonotypes above 0.001.

This clonotype was counted ten times or more. Its antigen remains unidentified. This clonotype was obtained from a woman in her thirties with Graves' ophthalmopathy. V is TRBV14 and J is TRBJ2-2; D is unresolved. The sequenced sample consisted of blood. This CDR3 is CASSQVRGGELFF. The CDR3, as DNA: TGTGCCAGCAGCCAAGTCCGAGGCGGGGAGCTGTTTTTT.